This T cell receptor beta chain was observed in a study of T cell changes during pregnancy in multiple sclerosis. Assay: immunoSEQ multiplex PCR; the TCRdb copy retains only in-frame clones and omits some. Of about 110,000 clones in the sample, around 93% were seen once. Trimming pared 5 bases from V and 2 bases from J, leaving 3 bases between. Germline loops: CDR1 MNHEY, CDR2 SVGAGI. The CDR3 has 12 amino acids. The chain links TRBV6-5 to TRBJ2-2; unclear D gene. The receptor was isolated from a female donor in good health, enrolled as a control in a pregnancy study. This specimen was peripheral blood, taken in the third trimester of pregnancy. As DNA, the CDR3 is TGTGCCAGCAGTCATAACACCGGGGAGCTGTTTTTT. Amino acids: CASSHNTGELFF.